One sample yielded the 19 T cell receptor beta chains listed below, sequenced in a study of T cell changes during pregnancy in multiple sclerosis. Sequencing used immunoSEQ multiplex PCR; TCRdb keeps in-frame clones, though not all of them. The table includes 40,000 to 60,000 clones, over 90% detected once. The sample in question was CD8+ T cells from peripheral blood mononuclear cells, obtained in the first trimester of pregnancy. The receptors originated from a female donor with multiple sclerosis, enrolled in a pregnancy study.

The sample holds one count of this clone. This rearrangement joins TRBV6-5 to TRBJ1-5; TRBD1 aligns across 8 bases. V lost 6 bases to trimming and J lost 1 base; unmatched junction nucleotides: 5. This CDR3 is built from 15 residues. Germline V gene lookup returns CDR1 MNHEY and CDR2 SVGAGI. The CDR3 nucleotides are TGTGCCAGCAGCCTACAGGGGGGGAGCAATCAGCCCCAGCATTTT. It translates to CASSLQGGSNQPQHF.

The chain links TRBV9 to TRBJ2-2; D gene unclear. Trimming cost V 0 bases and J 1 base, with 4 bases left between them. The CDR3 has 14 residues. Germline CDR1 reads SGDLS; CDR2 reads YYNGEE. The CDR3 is CASSVGGNTGELFF. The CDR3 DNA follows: TGTGCCAGCAGCGTAGGCGGGAACACCGGGGAGCTGTTTTTT.

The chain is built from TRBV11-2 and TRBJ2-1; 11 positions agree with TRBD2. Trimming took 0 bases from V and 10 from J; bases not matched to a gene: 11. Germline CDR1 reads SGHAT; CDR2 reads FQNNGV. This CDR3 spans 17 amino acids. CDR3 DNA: TGTGCCAGCAGCTTAGATTGGGTAGCGGGAGGGCCGGGGGAGCAGTTCTTC. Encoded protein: CASSLDWVAGGPGEQFF.

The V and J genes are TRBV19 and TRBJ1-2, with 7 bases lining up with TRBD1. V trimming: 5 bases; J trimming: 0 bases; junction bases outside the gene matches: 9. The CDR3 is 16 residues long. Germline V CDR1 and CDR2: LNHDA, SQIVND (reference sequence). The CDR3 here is CASSFIGDRANYGYTF. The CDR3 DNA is TGTGCCAGTAGTTTTATTGGGGACAGAGCTAACTATGGCTACACCTTC.

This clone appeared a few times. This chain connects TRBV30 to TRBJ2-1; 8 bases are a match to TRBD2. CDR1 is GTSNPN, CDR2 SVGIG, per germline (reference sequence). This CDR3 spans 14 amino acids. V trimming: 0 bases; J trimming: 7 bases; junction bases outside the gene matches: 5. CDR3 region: CAWSVPGGKNEQFF. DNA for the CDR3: TGTGCCTGGAGTGTACCGGGAGGGAAGAATGAGCAGTTCTTC. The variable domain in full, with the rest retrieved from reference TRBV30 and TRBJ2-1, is SQTIHQWPATLVQPVGSPLSLECTVEGTSNPNLYWYRQAAGRGLQLLFYSVGIGQISSEVPQNLSASRPQDRQFILSSKKLLLSDSGFYLCAWSVPGGKNEQFFGPGTRLTVL.

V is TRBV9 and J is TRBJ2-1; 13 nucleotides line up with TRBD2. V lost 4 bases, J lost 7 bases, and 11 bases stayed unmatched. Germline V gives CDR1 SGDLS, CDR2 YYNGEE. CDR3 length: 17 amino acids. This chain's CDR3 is CASSPTGLAGSLNEQFF. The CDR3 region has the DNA TGTGCCAGCAGCCCCACGGGACTAGCGGGATCCCTTAATGAGCAGTTCTTC.

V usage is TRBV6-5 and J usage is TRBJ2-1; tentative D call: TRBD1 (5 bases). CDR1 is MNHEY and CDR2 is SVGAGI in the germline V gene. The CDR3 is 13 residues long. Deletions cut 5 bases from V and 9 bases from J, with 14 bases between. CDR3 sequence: CASSPHPQGEQFF. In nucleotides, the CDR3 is TGTGCCAGCAGTCCGCACCCTCAGGGTGAGCAGTTCTTC.

In DNA, the CDR3 is TGTGCCAGCAGCCTGTCGGGGGCCTACAATGAGCAGTTCTTC. This encodes CASSLSGAYNEQFF. This chain links TRBV7-9 with TRBJ2-1; possible D gene TRBD2, 6 bases. Between the trimmed V and J ends, which lost 5 bases and 2 bases, there was a span of 10 bases. The CDR3 is 14 amino acids. Germline V gene lookup returns CDR1 SEHNR and CDR2 FQNEAQ (reference sequence).

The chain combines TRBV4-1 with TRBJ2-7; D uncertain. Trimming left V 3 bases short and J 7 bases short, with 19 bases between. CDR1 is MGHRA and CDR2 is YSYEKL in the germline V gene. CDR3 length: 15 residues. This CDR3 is CASSQAPLSAGEQYF. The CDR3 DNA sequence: TGCGCCAGCAGCCAGGCCCCCTTGTCGGCCGGGGAGCAGTACTTC.

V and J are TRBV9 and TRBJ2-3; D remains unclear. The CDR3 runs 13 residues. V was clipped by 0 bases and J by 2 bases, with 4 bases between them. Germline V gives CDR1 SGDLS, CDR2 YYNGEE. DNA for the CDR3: TGTGCCAGCAGCGTAGTCAACACAGATACGCAGTATTTT. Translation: CASSVVNTDTQYF.

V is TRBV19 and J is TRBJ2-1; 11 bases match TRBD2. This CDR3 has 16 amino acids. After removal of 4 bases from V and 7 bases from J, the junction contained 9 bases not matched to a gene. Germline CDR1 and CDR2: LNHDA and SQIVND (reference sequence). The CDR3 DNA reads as TGTGCCAGTAGTACCTTAGCGGGAGGGCGGGAAAATGAGCAGTTCTTC. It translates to CASSTLAGGRENEQFF. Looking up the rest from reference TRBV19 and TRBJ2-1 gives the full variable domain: DGGITQSPKYLFRKEGQNVTLSCEQNLNHDAMYWYRQDPGQGLRLIYYSQIVNDFQKGDIAEGYSVSREKKESFPLTVTSAQKNPTAFYLCASSTLAGGRENEQFFGPGTRLTVL.

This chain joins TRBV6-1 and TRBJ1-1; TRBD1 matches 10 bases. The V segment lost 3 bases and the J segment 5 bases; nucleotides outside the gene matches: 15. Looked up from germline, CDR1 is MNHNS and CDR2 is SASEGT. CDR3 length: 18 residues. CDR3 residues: CASSDIIRRRDRGTEAFF. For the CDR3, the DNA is TGTGCCAGCAGTGATATAATTAGGAGGCGGGACAGGGGAACTGAAGCTTTCTTT.

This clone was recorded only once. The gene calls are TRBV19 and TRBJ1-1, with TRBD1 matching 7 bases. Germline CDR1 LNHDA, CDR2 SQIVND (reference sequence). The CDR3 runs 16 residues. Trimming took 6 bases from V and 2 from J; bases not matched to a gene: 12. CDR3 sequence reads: CASRGNYRGLNTEAFF. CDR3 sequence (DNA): TGTGCCAGTAGGGGGAATTACAGGGGACTTAACACTGAAGCTTTCTTT.

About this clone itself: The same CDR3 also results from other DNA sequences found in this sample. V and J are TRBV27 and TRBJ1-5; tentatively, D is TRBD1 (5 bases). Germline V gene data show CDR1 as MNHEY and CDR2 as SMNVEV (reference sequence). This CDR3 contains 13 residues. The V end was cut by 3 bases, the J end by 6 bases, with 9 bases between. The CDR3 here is CASSFGGGQPQHF. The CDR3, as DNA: TGTGCCAGCAGTTTCGGGGGTGGTCAGCCCCAGCATTTT.

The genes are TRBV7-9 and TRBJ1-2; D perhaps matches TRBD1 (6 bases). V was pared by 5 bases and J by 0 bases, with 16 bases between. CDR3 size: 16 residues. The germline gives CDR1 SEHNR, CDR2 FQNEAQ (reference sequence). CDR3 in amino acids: CASSRPGQIANYGYTF. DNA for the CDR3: TGTGCCAGCAGCCGACCCGGACAGATCGCTAACTATGGCTACACCTTC.

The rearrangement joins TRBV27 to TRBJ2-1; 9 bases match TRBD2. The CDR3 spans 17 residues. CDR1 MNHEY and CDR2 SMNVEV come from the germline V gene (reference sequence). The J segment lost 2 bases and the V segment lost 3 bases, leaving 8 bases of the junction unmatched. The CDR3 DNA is TGTGCCAGCAGTTTTCCCGGACTAGCGCCTACCTACAATGAGCAGTTCTTC. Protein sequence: CASSFPGLAPTYNEQFF.

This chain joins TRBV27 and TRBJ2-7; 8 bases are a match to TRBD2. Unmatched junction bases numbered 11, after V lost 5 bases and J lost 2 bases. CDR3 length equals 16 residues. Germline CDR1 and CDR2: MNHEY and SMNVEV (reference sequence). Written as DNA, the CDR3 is TGTGCCAGCAGTCAGCAGACAGCGGGAGAAACCTACGAGCAGTACTTC. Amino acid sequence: CASSQQTAGETYEQYF.

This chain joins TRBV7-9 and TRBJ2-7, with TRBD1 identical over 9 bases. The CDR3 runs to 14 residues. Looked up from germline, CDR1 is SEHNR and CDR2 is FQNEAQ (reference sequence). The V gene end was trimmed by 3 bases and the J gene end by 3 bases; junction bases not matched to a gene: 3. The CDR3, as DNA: TGTGCCAGCAGCTTGGGACAGGGAAACTACGAGCAGTACTTC. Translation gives CASSLGQGNYEQYF.

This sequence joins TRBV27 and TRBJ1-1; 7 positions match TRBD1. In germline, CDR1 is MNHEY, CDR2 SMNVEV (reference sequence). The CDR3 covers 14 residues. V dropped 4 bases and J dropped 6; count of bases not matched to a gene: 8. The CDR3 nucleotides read TGTGCCAGCAGTTCCTTACAGGGGACAGCTGAAGCTTTCTTT. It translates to CASSSLQGTAEAFF.